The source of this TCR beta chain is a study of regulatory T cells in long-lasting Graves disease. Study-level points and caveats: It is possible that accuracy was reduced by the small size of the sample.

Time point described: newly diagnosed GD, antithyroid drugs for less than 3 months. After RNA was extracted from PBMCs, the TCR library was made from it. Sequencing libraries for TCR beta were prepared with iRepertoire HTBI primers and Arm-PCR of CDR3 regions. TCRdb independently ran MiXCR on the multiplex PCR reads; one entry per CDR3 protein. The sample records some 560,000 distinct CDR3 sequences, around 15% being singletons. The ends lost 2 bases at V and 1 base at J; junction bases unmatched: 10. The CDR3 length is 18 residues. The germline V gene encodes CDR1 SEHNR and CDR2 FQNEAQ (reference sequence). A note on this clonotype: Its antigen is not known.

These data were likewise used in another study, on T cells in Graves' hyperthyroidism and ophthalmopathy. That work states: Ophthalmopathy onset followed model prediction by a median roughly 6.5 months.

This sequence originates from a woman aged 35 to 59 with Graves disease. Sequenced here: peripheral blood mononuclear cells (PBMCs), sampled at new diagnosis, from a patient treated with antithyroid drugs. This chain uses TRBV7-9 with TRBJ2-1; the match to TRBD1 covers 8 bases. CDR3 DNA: TGTGCCAGCAGCTTAATTTGGGTTAGGACAGGGTCCTACAATGAGCAGTTCTTC. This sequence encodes CASSLIWVRTGSYNEQFF.